Each of the 22 T cell receptor beta chains below was sequenced from the same sample in a study of blood T cell repertoires in COVID-19. The repertoire was sequenced with immunoSEQ multiplex PCR; TCRdb's copy has only in-frame clones and lacks some. The repertoire holds around 380,000 clones, with over 75% as singletons. Material: PBMCs or T cells enriched from blood (not recorded which). These TCRs come from a man younger than 40 who had recovered from COVID-19.

The chain couples TRBV19 to TRBJ2-3; D gene uncertain. Germline assignment: CDR1 LNHDA and CDR2 SQIVND (reference sequence). Between the trimmed V and J ends, which lost 5 bases and 0 bases, there was a span of 15 bases. The CDR3 is 16 amino acids. CDR3 in amino acids: CASSPNFLSSTDTQYF. The DNA for the CDR3 is TGTGCCAGTAGTCCCAACTTTCTATCTAGCACAGATACGCAGTATTTT.

The chain is built from TRBV7-9 and TRBJ2-7; D not resolved. Trimming removed 1 base from V and 2 bases from J, with 6 bases in between. Germline-derived CDR1 and CDR2 are SEHNR and FQNEAQ (reference sequence). The CDR3 runs 13 residues. CDR3 sequence (DNA): TGTGCCAGCAGCTTAGAATCCACCTACGAGCAGTACTTC. Translated: CASSLESTYEQYF.

V is TRBV9 and J is TRBJ2-2; D remains ambiguous. Germline V gene sequence: CDR1 SGDLS, CDR2 YYNGEE. The CDR3 covers 14 residues. Trimming removed 0 bases at V and 5 bases at J, with 8 bases between. This chain's CDR3 is CASSVAIATGELFF. The CDR3 DNA sequence: TGTGCCAGCAGCGTAGCGATAGCTACCGGGGAGCTGTTTTTT.

The table lists this clone with a count of one. The chain carries TRBV5-1 and TRBJ2-1, with 8 bases fitting TRBD1. The junction had 8 bases not matched to a gene; V was cut back by 0 bases and J by 3 bases. There are 17 residues in the CDR3. CDR1 and CDR2 from the germline V gene are SGHRS and YFSETQ. CDR3 region: CASSLAPRTGNYNEQFF. The CDR3 DNA is TGCGCCAGCAGCTTGGCTCCCCGGACAGGGAACTACAATGAGCAGTTCTTC.

The chain recombines TRBV6-2 or TRBV6-3 with TRBJ2-7, with D maybe TRBD2 (6 bases). V dropped 2 bases and J dropped 3 bases, with 8 bases sitting between them. Germline-derived CDR1 and CDR2 are MNHEY and SVGEGT. This CDR3 has 13 amino acids. The CDR3 region has the DNA TGTGCCAGCAGTTACGGGGGGTTCTACGAGCAGTACTTC. It is translated as CASSYGGFYEQYF.

The V call is TRBV6-1, the J call TRBJ2-1; possibly TRBD2 for D (7 bases). The V and J ends lost 3 bases and 14 bases respectively, with 11 bases between them. Germline values: CDR1 MNHNS, CDR2 SASEGT. The CDR3 loop spans 11 amino acids. The chain's CDR3 is CASSEGGPKFF. CDR3 nucleotide sequence: TGTGCCAGCAGTGAGGGGGGGCCGAAGTTCTTC.

The genes are TRBV2 and TRBJ1-2; no definite D call. The ends were cut back, 8 bases at V and 1 base at J, with 11 bases in the middle. The germline V gene has CDR1 SNHLY and CDR2 FYNNEI. The CDR3 totals 13 residues. Here the CDR3 reads CASLLGSNYGYTF. In DNA form, the CDR3 reads TGTGCCAGCCTCCTCGGGAGTAACTATGGCTACACCTTC.

This sequence joins TRBV9 and TRBJ2-2; 11 bases match TRBD2. Germline CDR1 and CDR2: SGDLS and YYNGEE. The CDR3 is 15 amino acids. After removal of 2 bases from V and 8 bases from J, the junction contained 5 bases not matched to a gene. This chain's CDR3 is CASSVLGTSGGELFF. The CDR3 DNA reads as TGTGCCAGCAGCGTCCTGGGGACTAGCGGTGGGGAGCTGTTTTTT.

J is TRBJ1-6 and V is TRBV20-1, with D hard to call. The V gene lost 3 bases and the J gene lost 12 bases, with 6 bases spanning the gap. CDR1 and CDR2 from the germline V gene are DFQATT and SNEGSKA (reference sequence). This CDR3 spans 10 amino acids. CDR3 amino acids: CSARREPLHF. The CDR3 nucleotides are TGCAGTGCTAGGAGGGAACCCCTCCACTTT.

The chain has TRBV5-6 and TRBJ1-1; D possibly corresponds to TRBD1 (5 bases). In germline, CDR1 is SGHDT, CDR2 YYEEEE. CDR3 length equals 14 residues. V dropped 5 bases and J dropped 1 base, with 12 bases sitting between them. DNA of the CDR3: TGTGCCAGCAGGGGCAGGGCGGAGAACACTGAAGCTTTCTTT. This translates into CASRGRAENTEAFF.

The rearrangement links TRBV28 to TRBJ2-7; the match to TRBD1 covers 7 bases. This CDR3 region has 15 residues. Looked up from germline, CDR1 is MDHEN and CDR2 is SYDVKM. Trimming at V came to 2 bases and at J to 0 bases, leaving 4 bases not matched to a gene. CDR3 residues: CASSLVGTASYEQYF. The DNA for the CDR3 is TGTGCCAGCAGTTTAGTTGGGACAGCCTCCTACGAGCAGTACTTC.

J is TRBJ2-1 and V is TRBV25-1; D is perhaps TRBD2 (6 bases). This CDR3 contains 14 residues. The V gene lost 1 base and the J gene lost 6 bases, with 10 bases spanning the gap. Germline assignment: CDR1 MGHDK and CDR2 SYGVNS. CDR3 sequence: CASSELGGRNEQFF. DNA for the CDR3: TGTGCCAGCAGTGAATTGGGAGGCCGCAATGAGCAGTTCTTC.

In its sample, this clone was seen once. The chain uses TRBV21-1 and TRBJ1-5; the table assigns TRBD1, which was not confirmed against the DNA. TRBV21-1 is flagged as a pseudogene. CDR3 size: 16 residues. The CDR3 is CASSKAYRTVGQPQHF. In DNA form, the CDR3 reads TGTGCCAGCAGCAAAGCCTATCGGACAGTCGGTCAGCCCCAGCATTTT.

In DNA form, the CDR3 reads TGCGCCAGCAGCCTAGGGGTGACCGCGAACACCGGGGAGCTGTTTTTT. Protein product: CASSLGVTANTGELFF. The chain recombines TRBV5-1 with TRBJ2-2; a weak D match, TRBD1 (5 bases). Per the germline V gene, CDR1 is SGHRS and CDR2 is YFSETQ. V lost 4 bases, J lost 0 bases, and 13 bases lay in between. CDR3 length: 16 amino acids.

The rearrangement uses TRBV2 and TRBJ1-5; D is unclear. The germline gives CDR1 SNHLY, CDR2 FYNNEI. V was pared by 0 bases and J by 4 bases, with 7 bases between. This CDR3 has 14 residues. CDR3 bases: TGTGCCAGCAGTGAAGCGGGCACAAATCAGCCCCAGCATTTT. Protein product: CASSEAGTNQPQHF.

The rearrangement links TRBV7-9 to TRBJ1-2; the D is unclear. V lost 3 bases to trimming and J lost 6 bases, with 5 bases between them. The CDR3 is 11 residues long. Looked up from germline, CDR1 is SEHNR and CDR2 is FQNEAQ (reference sequence). The CDR3 DNA is TGTGCCAGCAGCTTCGAGGATGGCTACACCTTC. Its protein product is CASSFEDGYTF.

The chain uses TRBV12-3 or TRBV12-4 and TRBJ1-4; the match to TRBD1 covers 8 bases. Trimming took 6 bases from V and 11 from J; bases not matched to a gene: 5. The length of the CDR3 is 12 residues. CDR3 protein: CASSQGQGKLFF. The CDR3 DNA sequence: TGTGCCAGCAGCCAAGGACAGGGCAAACTGTTTTTT.

This CDR3 is CASSLGGRQEKLFF. In DNA, the CDR3 is TGTGCCAGCAGCCTAGGGGGGCGGCAGGAAAAACTGTTTTTT. The chain employs TRBV7-2 and TRBJ1-4; possible D gene TRBD1, 6 bases. Germline CDR1 is SGHTA and CDR2 is FQGNSA. V dropped 5 bases and J dropped 8 bases, with 15 bases sitting between them. The CDR3 is 14 residues long. Full variable domain (outside the CDR3, taken from reference TRBV7-2 and TRBJ1-4): GAGVSQSPSNKVTEKGKDVELRCDPISGHTALYWYRQSLGQGLEFLIYFQGNSAPDKSGLPSDRFSAERTGGSVSTLTIQRTQQEDSAVYLCASSLGGRQEKLFFGSGTQLSVL.

A single count supports this clone. This sequence joins TRBV7-8 and TRBJ1-4, with unresolved D. Trimming left V 5 bases short and J 7 bases short, with 5 bases between. This CDR3 is 11 amino acids long. The germline CDR1 and CDR2 sequences are SGHVS and FQNEAQ. The CDR3 DNA is TGTGCCAGCAGCACCGGTGAAAAACTGTTTTTT. Translated, it gives CASSTGEKLFF.

The chain is built from TRBV10-1 and TRBJ1-1, with D tentatively TRBD1 (5 bases). CDR1 and CDR2 (germline): WNHNN, SYGVQD (reference sequence). CDR3 length: 13 amino acids. V lost 3 bases and J 6 bases, leaving 11 bases between the germline ends. CDR3 nucleotides: TGCGCCAGCAGTGATCAGGGTTTGGCTGAAGCTTTCTTT. This sequence encodes CASSDQGLAEAFF.

The chain employs TRBV20-1 and TRBJ1-2, with D hard to call. The CDR3 loop spans 11 amino acids. Germline V gene data show CDR1 as DFQATT and CDR2 as SNEGSKA (reference sequence). With 7 bases removed from V and 5 bases from J, the gap between germline ends came to 11 bases. The CDR3 region is CSGIGGYGYTF. In DNA, the CDR3 is TGCAGTGGGATTGGAGGTTATGGCTACACCTTC.

This rearrangement joins TRBV15 to TRBJ1-2; TRBD1 might be the D (6 bases). CDR1 is LNHNV and CDR2 is YYDKDF in the germline V gene (reference sequence). The V end was cut by 6 bases, the J end by 6 bases, with 14 bases between. CDR3 size: 13 residues. CDR3 DNA: TGTGCCACCAGATCGGGGGGCGGGAATGGCTACACCTTC. It yields the protein CATRSGGGNGYTF. The entire variable domain, with the rest obtained from reference TRBV15 and TRBJ1-2, is as follows: DAMVIQNPRYQVTQFGKPVTLSCSQTLNHNVMYWYQQKSSQAPKLLFHYYDKDFNNEADTPDNFQSRRPNTSFCFLDIRSPGLGDTAMYLCATRSGGGNGYTFGSGTRLTVV.